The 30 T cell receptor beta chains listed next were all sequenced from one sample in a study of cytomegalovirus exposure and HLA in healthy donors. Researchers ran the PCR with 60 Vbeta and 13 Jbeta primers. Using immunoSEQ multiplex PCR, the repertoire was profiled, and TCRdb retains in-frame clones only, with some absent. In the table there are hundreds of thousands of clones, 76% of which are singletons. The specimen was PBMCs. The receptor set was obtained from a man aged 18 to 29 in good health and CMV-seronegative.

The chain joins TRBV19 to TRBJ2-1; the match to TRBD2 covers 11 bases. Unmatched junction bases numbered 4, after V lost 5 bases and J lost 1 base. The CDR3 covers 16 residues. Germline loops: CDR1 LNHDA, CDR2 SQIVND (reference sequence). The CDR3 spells CASSGRTSGSYNEQFF. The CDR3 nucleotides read TGTGCCAGTAGTGGCCGGACTAGCGGGTCCTACAATGAGCAGTTCTTC.

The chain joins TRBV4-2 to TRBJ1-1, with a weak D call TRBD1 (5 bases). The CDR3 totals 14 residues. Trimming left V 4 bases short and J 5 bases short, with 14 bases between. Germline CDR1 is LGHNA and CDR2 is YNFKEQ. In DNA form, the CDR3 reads TGTGCCAGCAGCCCTCTGGGCAGGGCGACTGAAGCTTTCTTT. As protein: CASSPLGRATEAFF.

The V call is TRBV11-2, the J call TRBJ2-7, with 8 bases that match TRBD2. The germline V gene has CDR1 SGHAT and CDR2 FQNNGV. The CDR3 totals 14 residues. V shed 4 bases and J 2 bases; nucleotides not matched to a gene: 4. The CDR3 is CASSSLAGTYEQYF. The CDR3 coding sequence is TGTGCCAGCAGCTCATTAGCGGGAACCTACGAGCAGTACTTC.

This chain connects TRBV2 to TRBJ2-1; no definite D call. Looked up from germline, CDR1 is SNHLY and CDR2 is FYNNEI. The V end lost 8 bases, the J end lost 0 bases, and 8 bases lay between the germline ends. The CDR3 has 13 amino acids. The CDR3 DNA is TGTGCCAGCGGGCTATTCTCCTACAATGAGCAGTTCTTC. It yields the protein CASGLFSYNEQFF.

CDR3 sequence: CSVVQGGTEAFF. The CDR3 DNA is TGCAGCGTTGTGCAGGGGGGCACTGAAGCTTTCTTT. The J gene is TRBJ1-1, the V gene TRBV29-1; 7 nucleotides align to TRBD1. Germline CDR1 SQVTM, CDR2 ANQGSEA. With 4 bases clipped from V and 4 bases from J, the junction kept 3 bases outside the gene matches. The CDR3 has 12 amino acids.

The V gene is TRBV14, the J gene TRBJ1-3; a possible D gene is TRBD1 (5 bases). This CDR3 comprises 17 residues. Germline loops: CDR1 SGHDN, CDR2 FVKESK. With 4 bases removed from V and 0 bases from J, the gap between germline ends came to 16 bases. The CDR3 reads CASSPLPGKHSGNTIYF. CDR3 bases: TGTGCCAGCAGCCCCCTACCAGGGAAACACTCTGGAAACACCATATATTTT.

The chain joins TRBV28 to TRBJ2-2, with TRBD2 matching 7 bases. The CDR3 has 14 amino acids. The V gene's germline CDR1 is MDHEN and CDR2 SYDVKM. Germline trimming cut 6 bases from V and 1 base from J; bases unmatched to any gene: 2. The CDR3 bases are TGTGCCAGCAGGGCTAGCGGGAACACCGGGGAGCTGTTTTTT. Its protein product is CASRASGNTGELFF.

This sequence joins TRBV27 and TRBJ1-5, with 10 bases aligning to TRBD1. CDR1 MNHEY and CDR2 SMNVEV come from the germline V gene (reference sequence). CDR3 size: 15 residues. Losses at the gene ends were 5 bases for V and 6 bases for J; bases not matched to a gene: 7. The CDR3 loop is CASSTIWTGGQPQHF. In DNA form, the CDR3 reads TGTGCCAGCAGTACAATCTGGACAGGGGGTCAGCCCCAGCATTTT.

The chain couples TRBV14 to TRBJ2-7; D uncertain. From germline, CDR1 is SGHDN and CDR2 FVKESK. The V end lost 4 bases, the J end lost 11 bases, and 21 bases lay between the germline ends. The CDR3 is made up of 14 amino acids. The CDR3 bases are TGTGCCAGCAGCCCCCTGGGCCAGGCCCCCTGGGAGTACTTC. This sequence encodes CASSPLGQAPWEYF.

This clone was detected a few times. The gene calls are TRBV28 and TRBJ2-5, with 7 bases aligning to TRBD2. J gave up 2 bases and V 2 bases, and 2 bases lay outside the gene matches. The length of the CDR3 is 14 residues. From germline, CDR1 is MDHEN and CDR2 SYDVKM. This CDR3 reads CASSLRLAQETQYF. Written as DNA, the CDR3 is TGTGCCAGCAGTTTAAGACTAGCTCAAGAGACCCAGTACTTC.

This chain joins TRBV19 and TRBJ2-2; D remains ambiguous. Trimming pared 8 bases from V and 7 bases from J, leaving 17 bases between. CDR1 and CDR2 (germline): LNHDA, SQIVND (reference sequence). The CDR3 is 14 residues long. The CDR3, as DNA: TGTGCCAGTTACGTCGCCACACGCGGCGGGGAGCTGTTTTTT. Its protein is CASYVATRGGELFF.

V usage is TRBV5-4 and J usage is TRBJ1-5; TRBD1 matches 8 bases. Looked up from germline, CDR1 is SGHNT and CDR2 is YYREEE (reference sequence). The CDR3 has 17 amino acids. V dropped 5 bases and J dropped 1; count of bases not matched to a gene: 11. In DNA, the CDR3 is TGTGCCAGCAGACTCTCCGAGGACAGGGTAAGCAATCAGCCCCAGCATTTT. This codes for CASRLSEDRVSNQPQHF.

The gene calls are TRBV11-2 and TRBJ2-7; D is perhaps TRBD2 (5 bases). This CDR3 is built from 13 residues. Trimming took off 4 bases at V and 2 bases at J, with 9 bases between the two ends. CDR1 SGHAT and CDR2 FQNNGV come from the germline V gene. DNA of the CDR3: TGTGCCAGCAGCTATACGGGAACCTACGAGCAGTACTTC. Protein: CASSYTGTYEQYF.

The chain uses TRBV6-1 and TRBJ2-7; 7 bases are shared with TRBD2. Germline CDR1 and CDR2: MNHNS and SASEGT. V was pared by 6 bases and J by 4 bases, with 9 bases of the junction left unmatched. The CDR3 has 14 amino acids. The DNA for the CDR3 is TGTGCCAGCAGGGCGGGAGCCTCAGAATACGAGCAGTACTTC. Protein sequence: CASRAGASEYEQYF.

Here the CDR3 reads CASSAGVSGEQYF. CDR3 nucleotide sequence: TGTGCCAGCAGCGCGGGGGTATCAGGCGAGCAGTACTTC. V is TRBV9 and J is TRBJ2-7; D is perhaps TRBD2 (6 bases). The CDR3 sequence is 13 residues long. V lost 3 bases, J lost 6 bases, and 13 bases lay in between. Germline V gene lookup returns CDR1 SGDLS and CDR2 YYNGEE.

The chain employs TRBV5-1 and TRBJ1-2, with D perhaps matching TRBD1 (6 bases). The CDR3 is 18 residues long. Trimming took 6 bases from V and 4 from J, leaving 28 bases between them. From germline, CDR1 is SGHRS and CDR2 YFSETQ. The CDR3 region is CASTGGSDSRPTFYGYTF. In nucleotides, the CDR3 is TGCGCCAGCACCGGAGGTTCGGACAGCCGACCTACTTTCTATGGCTACACCTTC.

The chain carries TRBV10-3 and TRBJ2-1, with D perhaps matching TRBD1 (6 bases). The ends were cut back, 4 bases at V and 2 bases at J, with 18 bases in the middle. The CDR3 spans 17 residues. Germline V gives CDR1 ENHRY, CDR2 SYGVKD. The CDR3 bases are TGTGCCATCAGTGGAAACCAGGGGAGAGGCACCTACAATGAGCAGTTCTTC. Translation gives CAISGNQGRGTYNEQFF.

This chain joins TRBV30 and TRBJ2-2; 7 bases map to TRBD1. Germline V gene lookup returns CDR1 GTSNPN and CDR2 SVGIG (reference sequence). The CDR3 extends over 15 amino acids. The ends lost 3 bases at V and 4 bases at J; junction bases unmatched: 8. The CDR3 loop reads CAWSIGGQVTGELFF. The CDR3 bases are TGTGCCTGGAGCATTGGTGGACAGGTCACCGGGGAGCTGTTTTTT.

CDR3: CASSQGMLGTGQGNTIYF. CDR3 nucleotides: TGCGCCAGCAGCCAAGGGATGCTAGGGACAGGGCAGGGAAACACCATATATTTT. The genes are TRBV4-1 and TRBJ1-3; 9 bases agree with TRBD1. CDR3 size: 18 residues. J was trimmed by 4 bases and V by 1 base; bases with no gene match: 11. Germline V gene sequence: CDR1 MGHRA, CDR2 YSYEKL.

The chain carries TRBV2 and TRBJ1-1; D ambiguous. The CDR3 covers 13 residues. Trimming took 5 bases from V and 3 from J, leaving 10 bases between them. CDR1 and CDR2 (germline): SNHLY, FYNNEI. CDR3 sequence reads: CASSLQIYTEAFF. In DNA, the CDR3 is TGTGCCAGCAGTTTACAGATATACACTGAAGCTTTCTTT.

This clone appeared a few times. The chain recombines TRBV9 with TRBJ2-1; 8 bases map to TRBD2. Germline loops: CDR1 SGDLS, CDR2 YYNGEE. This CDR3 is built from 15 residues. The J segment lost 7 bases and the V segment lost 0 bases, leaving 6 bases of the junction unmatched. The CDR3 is CASSVGAGDSNEQFF. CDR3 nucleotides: TGTGCCAGCAGCGTAGGAGCGGGAGATAGTAATGAGCAGTTCTTC.

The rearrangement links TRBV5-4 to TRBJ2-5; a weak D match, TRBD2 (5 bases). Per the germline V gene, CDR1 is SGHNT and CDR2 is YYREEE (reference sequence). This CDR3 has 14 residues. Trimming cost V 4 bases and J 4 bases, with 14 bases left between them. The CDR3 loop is CASSRRGPGETQYF. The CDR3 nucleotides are TGTGCCAGCAGCCGAAGAGGGCCAGGAGAGACCCAGTACTTC.

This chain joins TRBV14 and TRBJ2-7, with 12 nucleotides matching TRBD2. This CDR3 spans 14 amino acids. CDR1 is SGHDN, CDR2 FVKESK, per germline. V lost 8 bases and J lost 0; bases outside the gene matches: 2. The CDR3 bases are TGTGCCAGCCGGACTAGCGGGACCTCCTACGAGCAGTACTTC. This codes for CASRTSGTSYEQYF.

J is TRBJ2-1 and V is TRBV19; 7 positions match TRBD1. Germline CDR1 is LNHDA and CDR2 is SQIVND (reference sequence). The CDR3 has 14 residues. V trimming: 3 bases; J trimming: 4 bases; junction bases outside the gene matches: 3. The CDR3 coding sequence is TGTGCCAGTAGTATCCGGGACAGATACAATGAGCAGTTCTTC. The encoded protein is CASSIRDRYNEQFF.

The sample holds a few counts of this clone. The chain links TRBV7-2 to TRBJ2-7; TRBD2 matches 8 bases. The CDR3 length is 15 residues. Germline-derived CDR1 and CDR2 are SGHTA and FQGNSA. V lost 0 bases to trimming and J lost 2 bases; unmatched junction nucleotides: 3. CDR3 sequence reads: CASSLASGTAYEQYF. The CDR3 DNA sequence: TGTGCCAGCAGCTTAGCTAGCGGGACCGCCTACGAGCAGTACTTC.

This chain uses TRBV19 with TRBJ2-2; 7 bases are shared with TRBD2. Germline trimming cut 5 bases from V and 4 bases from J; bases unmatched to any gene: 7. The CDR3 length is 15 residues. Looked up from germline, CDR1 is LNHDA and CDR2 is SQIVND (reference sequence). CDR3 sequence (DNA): TGTGCCAGTAGTCTTTTAGGGGAGGGCACCGGGGAGCTGTTTTTT. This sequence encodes CASSLLGEGTGELFF.

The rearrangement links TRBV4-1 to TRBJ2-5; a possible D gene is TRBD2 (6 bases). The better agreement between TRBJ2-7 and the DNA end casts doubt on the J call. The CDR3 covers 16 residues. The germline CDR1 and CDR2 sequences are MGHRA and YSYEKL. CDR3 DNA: TGCGCCAGCAGCCGGCCGGGACTTACGAGCTCCTACGAGCAGTACTTC. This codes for CASSRPGLTSSYEQYF.

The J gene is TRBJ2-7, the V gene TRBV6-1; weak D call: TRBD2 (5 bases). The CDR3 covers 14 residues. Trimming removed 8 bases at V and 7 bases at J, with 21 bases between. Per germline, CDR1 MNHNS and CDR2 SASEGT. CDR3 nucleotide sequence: TGTGCCAGCGGGGTGAGGGAGTTTACGGGGGAGCAGTACTTC. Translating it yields CASGVREFTGEQYF.

As DNA, the CDR3 is TGTGCCAGCAGCCTCCTAGCGGGCATGTATAATGAGCAGTTCTTC. Translating gives CASSLLAGMYNEQFF. The chain carries TRBV6-5 and TRBJ2-1; TRBD2 matches 8 bases. This CDR3 contains 15 residues. The germline V gene has CDR1 MNHEY and CDR2 SVGAGI. V lost 6 bases and J lost 7; bases outside the gene matches: 11.

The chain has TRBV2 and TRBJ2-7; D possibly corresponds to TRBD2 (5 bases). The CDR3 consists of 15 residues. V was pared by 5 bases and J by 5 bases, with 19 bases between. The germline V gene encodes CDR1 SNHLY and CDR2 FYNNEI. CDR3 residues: CASSTRRSGGDEQYF. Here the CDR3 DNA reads TGTGCCAGCAGTACCCGTCGATCAGGAGGCGACGAGCAGTACTTC.